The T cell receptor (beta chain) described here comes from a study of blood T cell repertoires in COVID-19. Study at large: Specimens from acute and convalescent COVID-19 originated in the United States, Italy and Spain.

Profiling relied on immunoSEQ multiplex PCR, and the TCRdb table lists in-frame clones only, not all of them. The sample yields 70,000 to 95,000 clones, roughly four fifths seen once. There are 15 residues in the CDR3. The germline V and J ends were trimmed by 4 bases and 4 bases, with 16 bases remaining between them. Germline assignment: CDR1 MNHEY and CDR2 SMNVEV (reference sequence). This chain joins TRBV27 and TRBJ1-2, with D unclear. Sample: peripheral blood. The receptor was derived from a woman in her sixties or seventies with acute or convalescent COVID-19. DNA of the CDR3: TGTGCCAGCAGTTCGGGAGGGCGCAGAGGCTATGGCTACACCTTC. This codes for CASSSGGRRGYGYTF.